Listed below are T cell receptor beta chains from one sample, sequenced in a study of tumor-infiltrating lymphocytes in localized non-small cell lung cancer. Profiled with immunoSEQ multiplex PCR; TCRdb holds only in-frame clones, not every one. Among approximately 17,000 clones, about three quarters were seen once, and the ten largest hold roughly 4.5%. The specimen was lung tumor tissue. The receptors shown here come from a human donor with non-small cell lung cancer. Each CDR3 is given with its conserved first and last residue. The order of the fields is CDR3 length, V gene, clone size, CDR3 protein. Expanded clones are given a class, and other clones once, few, many or no size at all.

length: 15; V: TRBV9; size: .; CDR3: CASSPSGLAYNEQFF
length: 16; V: TRBV10-3; size: .; CDR3: CAISESTGATYNEQFF
length: 13; V: TRBV5-1; size: .; CDR3: CASRVGTTGTQYF
length: 13; V: TRBV5-1; size: .; CDR3: CASSLAQNTEAFF
length: 17; V: TRBV28; size: .; CDR3: CASSGHLATLSYLGWHF
length: 13; V: TRBV6-5; size: .; CDR3: CASSYGGSGEAFF
length: 14; V: TRBV7-9; size: .; CDR3: CASTLGTLNYGYTF
length: 15; V: TRBV9; size: .; CDR3: CASSARLAVRNEQFF
length: 15; V: TRBV11-1; size: .; CDR3: CASSFSPDGSYGYTF
length: 15; V: TRBV6-1; size: .; CDR3: CASSVTQGIGEKLFF
length: 15; V: TRBV5-1; size: .; CDR3: CASSLQPGGAYEQYF
length: 17; V: TRBV7-6; size: .; CDR3: CASSSDRLAGVYNEQFF
length: 16; V: TRBV11-1; size: .; CDR3: CASSLFDLGLSDTQYF
length: 16; V: TRBV7-2; size: once; CDR3: CASSPGGILVNTEAFF
length: 12; V: TRBV7-2; size: few; CDR3: CASSPHMDTQYF
length: 15; V: TRBV4-1; size: .; CDR3: CASSPGRTTNYGYTF
length: 14; V: TRBV7-2; size: .; CDR3: CASRRGLNEGEQYF
length: 12; V: TRBV5-8; size: once; CDR3: CASSLEGAEQFF
length: 14; V: TRBV2; size: .; CDR3: CASSQGTWQETQYF
length: 15; V: TRBV7-9; size: .; CDR3: CASSHTRDYPHEQYF
length: 16; V: TRBV19; size: .; CDR3: CASSISPGASGNTIYF
length: 13; V: TRBV30; size: few; CDR3: CAWSVRGGQPQHF
length: 11; V: TRBV6-5; size: once; CDR3: CASSEERPQYF
length: 12; V: TRBV10-2; size: .; CDR3: CASTVPNTEAFF
length: 12; V: TRBV5-1; size: .; CDR3: CASSVTGDTQYF
length: 16; V: TRBV28; size: .; CDR3: CASSLGGAGRSNEQFF
length: 15; V: TRBV2; size: .; CDR3: CASSEAVDRQETQYF
length: 13; V: TRBV30; size: .; CDR3: CAAEGGSNQPQHF
length: 17; V: TRBV18; size: few; CDR3: CASSPPEQQSLSTEAFF
length: 15; V: TRBV28; size: .; CDR3: CASSYGGANPYEQYF
length: 14; V: TRBV19; size: .; CDR3: CASSIKTGCYEQYF
length: 15; V: TRBV5-4; size: .; CDR3: CASRPGTVNTGELFF
length: 14; V: TRBV28; size: few; CDR3: CASSLRQGLRDYTF
length: 13; V: TRBV5-6; size: .; CDR3: CASSFGRADTQYF
length: 15; V: TRBV27; size: .; CDR3: CRRLVLRQDSYEQYF
length: 14; V: TRBV7-8; size: .; CDR3: CASNRLAEQETQYF
length: 17; V: TRBV5-5; size: .; CDR3: CASSLEGLAGLQETQYF
length: 12; V: TRBV28; size: .; CDR3: CASSTRGSGAFF
length: 16; V: TRBV7-7; size: .; CDR3: CASSLGGGARAGEQFF
length: 13; V: TRBV2; size: .; CDR3: CASSSSGSYEQYF
length: 16; V: TRBV30; size: .; CDR3: CAWRDRGALRGTEAFF
length: 13; V: TRBV19; size: .; CDR3: CASSVVRYNEQFF
length: 14; V: TRBV9; size: few; CDR3: CASSPPAANYEQYF
length: 11; V: TRBV20-1; size: .; CDR3: CSARRGSGYTF
length: 15; V: TRBV11-2; size: few; CDR3: CASSLGWQTTGELFF
length: 15; V: TRBV6-5; size: .; CDR3: CASSYGFGGLSIQYF
length: 15; V: TRBV28; size: medium-sized; CDR3: CASSLGVKSNQPQHF
length: 16; V: TRBV7-3; size: .; CDR3: CASSLGAGGFSETQYF
length: 17; V: TRBV7-8; size: .; CDR3: CASSLLTGPSGANVLTF
length: 12; V: TRBV4-1; size: .; CDR3: CASSQVSETQYF
length: 12; V: TRBV2; size: .; CDR3: CASSSTVYGYTF